This TCR beta chain is drawn from a study of shared clonotypes between healthy human individuals. Study-level background: For every donor, three CD4 naive, three CD4 memory, two CD8 naive and one CD8 memory plates were used.

A note on this clone: What it binds is unknown.

The repertoire was sequenced with immunoSEQ multiplex PCR; TCRdb's copy has only in-frame clones and lacks some. The sample consists of approximately 710,000 clones, 90% of them appearing once. The CDR3 extends over 15 amino acids. Notes on the study in general: The study found lower generation probabilities in non-shared clonotypes than in those shared by all four donors. Only blood was sampled, and tissue TCR repertoires likely differ from blood ones.

The sequencing sample was made of memory CD8+ T cells from PBMCs. Noted subset: CD45RO+ cells pooled with CCR7-negative TemRA cells. The clonotype was recovered from a man younger than 30 in good health. Some clones in this sample may be carry-over from other donors' samples. This chain links TRBV21-1 with TRBJ1-2. TRBV21-1 is reported as a pseudogene. CDR3 DNA sequence: TGTGCCAGCAGCAGCCGTAAGAGGGACCTCTATGGCTACACCTTC. Its translation: CASSSRKRDLYGYTF.